Below are 14 T cell receptor beta chains sequenced from a single sample in a study of human T cells and chemical hapten exposure. MiXCR was run by TCRdb on the RACE reads, yielding one entry per CDR3 protein. Among 250,000 or so distinct CDR3 sequences listed, roughly 7.4% were seen once. The time point: pre-sensitization, week 0. This sample's treatment: therapeutic diphenylcyclopropenone sensitization with weekly scalp DPC. The sequences come from whole blood, collected in connection with sensitization to the hapten diphenylcyclopropenone (DPC). Every receptor here comes from a man younger than 35 with alopecia areata. Some clones in this sample may be carry-over from other donors' samples.

This clonotype has only a few counts. The chain couples TRBV27 to TRBJ1-6, with 10 bases aligning to TRBD1. CDR1 is MNHEY and CDR2 is SMNVEV in the germline V gene (reference sequence). The CDR3 covers 17 residues. Trimming removed 4 bases from V and 3 bases from J; junction bases left unmatched: 6. The CDR3 DNA reads as TGTGCCAGCAGTTCCCTCGGACAGGGGGACTATAATTCACCCCTCCACTTT. This encodes CASSSLGQGDYNSPLHF.

The chain is built from TRBV7-2 and TRBJ2-1, with D perhaps matching TRBD1 (5 bases). Germline V lookup: CDR1 SGHTA, CDR2 FQGNSA. The CDR3 covers 14 residues. V was pared by 3 bases and J by 4 bases, with 10 bases between. CDR3 bases: TGTGCCAGCAGCTTTCTCGCAGGGTACAATGAGCAGTTCTTC. Amino acid sequence: CASSFLAGYNEQFF.

This chain uses TRBV6-1 with TRBJ1-1; D unclear. Trimming shortened V by 3 bases and J by 0 bases, and 8 bases separated the two germline ends. CDR1 MNHNS and CDR2 SASEGT come from the germline V gene. The CDR3 contains 14 residues. The CDR3 DNA follows: TGTGCCAGCAGTGATTACGGAATGAACACTGAAGCTTTCTTT. This gives the protein CASSDYGMNTEAFF.

This clonotype occurred a few times. The chain joins TRBV28 to TRBJ1-1, with D unclear. V lost 5 bases and J 7 bases, leaving 11 bases between the germline ends. The CDR3 contains 12 residues. Germline CDR1 is MDHEN and CDR2 is SYDVKM. CDR3 in DNA: TGTGCCAGCAGTCGTCCGGCCGTTGAAGCTTTCTTT. It specifies CASSRPAVEAFF.

There are a few counts of this clonotype. The rearrangement joins TRBV7-8 to TRBJ2-5; D gene unclear. The CDR3 is 13 amino acids. Germline lookup yields CDR1 SGHVS and CDR2 FQNEAQ. Trimming took off 1 base at V and 4 bases at J, with 7 bases between the two ends. The CDR3 sequence: CASSLVVGETQYF. In nucleotides, the CDR3 is TGTGCCAGCAGCTTAGTTGTTGGAGAGACCCAGTACTTC.

There are many counts of this clonotype. For the CDR3, the DNA is TGTGCTAGTGGTTTGGGGGACTACGAGCAGTACGTC. Its translation: CASGLGDYEQYV. This rearrangement joins TRBV12-5 to TRBJ2-7; D gene ambiguous. V lost 1 base to trimming and J lost 3 bases, with 4 bases between them. The CDR3 totals 12 residues. Germline V gene data show CDR1 as LGHNT and CDR2 as FRNRAP.

This clonotype has more than one count but fewer than ten. V gene TRBV12-3 or TRBV12-4 combines with J gene TRBJ2-5; D is uncertain. The CDR3 contains 14 residues. The germline V and J ends were trimmed by 3 bases and 0 bases, with 8 bases remaining between them. CDR3 sequence reads: CASSLIRNQETQYF. The CDR3 DNA is TGTGCCAGCAGTTTGATCCGGAACCAAGAGACCCAGTACTTC.

The chain has TRBV6-5 and TRBJ1-4, with a weak D call TRBD1 (6 bases). V lost 0 bases and J 7 bases, leaving 12 bases between the germline ends. The CDR3 runs to 15 residues. From germline, CDR1 is MNHEY and CDR2 SVGAGI. As DNA, the CDR3 is TGTGCCAGCAGTTACTCGAATCAGGGGAGTGAAAAACTGTTTTTT. Amino acids: CASSYSNQGSEKLFF.

The sample holds many counts of this clonotype. This chain links TRBV3-1 with TRBJ1-2, with D unclear. CDR3 length: 13 residues. Trimming took off 4 bases at V and 4 bases at J, with 10 bases between the two ends. CDR1 is LGHDT, CDR2 YNNKEL, per germline (reference sequence). CDR3 nucleotide sequence: TGTGCCAGCAGCCCGGACGGACTCTATGGCTACACCTTC. It is translated as CASSPDGLYGYTF.

This clonotype was seen a few times. This chain connects TRBV20-1 to TRBJ2-1; 11 nucleotides align to TRBD1. The CDR3 runs to 15 residues. Germline lookup yields CDR1 DFQATT and CDR2 SNEGSKA (reference sequence). V dropped 3 bases and J dropped 6; count of bases not matched to a gene: 7. The CDR3 reads CSASDPGTGGNEQFF. The DNA of the CDR3 is TGCAGTGCTAGTGATCCCGGGACAGGGGGCAATGAGCAGTTCTTC.

This clonotype was seen more than once but under ten times. The rearrangement uses TRBV6-1 and TRBJ1-6; D may be TRBD1 (6 bases). The germline V gene encodes CDR1 MNHNS and CDR2 SASEGT. The CDR3 has 17 amino acids. V lost 6 bases and J lost 0, with 15 bases in between. Here the CDR3 reads CASRPGQPSSYNSPLHF. In DNA form, the CDR3 reads TGTGCCAGCAGACCCGGACAGCCAAGCTCCTATAATTCACCCCTCCACTTT.

This chain uses TRBV7-2 with TRBJ2-1; 8 bases fit TRBD1. The J segment lost 9 bases and the V segment lost 1 base, leaving 5 bases of the junction unmatched. This CDR3 is built from 14 residues. Per the germline V gene, CDR1 is SGHTA and CDR2 is FQGNSA. For the CDR3, the DNA is TGTGCCAGCAGCTTAGTGCAGGGGGCGGGTGAGCAGTTCTTC. It yields the protein CASSLVQGAGEQFF.

This clonotype was observed many times. This chain connects TRBV27 to TRBJ1-4; 9 bases are shared with TRBD1. This CDR3 is 14 amino acids long. Germline values: CDR1 MNHEY, CDR2 SMNVEV (reference sequence). The trim removed 4 bases at V and 10 bases at J, leaving 7 bases unmatched. The CDR3 DNA is TGTGCCAGCAGTTGGGGACAGGGAGGAGGAAAACTGTTTTTT. This codes for CASSWGQGGGKLFF.

This clonotype turned up a few times. This chain uses TRBV4-1 with TRBJ2-2, with D perhaps matching TRBD1 (5 bases). The CDR3 has 16 amino acids. CDR1 MGHRA and CDR2 YSYEKL come from the germline V gene. V was pared by 1 base and J by 0 bases, with 9 bases between. CDR3 bases: TGCGCCAGCAGCCAAGCCCAGACAGCGAACACCGGGGAGCTGTTTTTT. It yields the protein CASSQAQTANTGELFF.